The next 24 T cell receptor beta chains were all read from a single sample in a study of blood T cell repertoires in COVID-19. Data came from immunoSEQ multiplex PCR; TCRdb stores just in-frame clones and leaves some out. The sample lists around 150,000 clones, 78% seen once, with around 14% in the top ten. Source material: peripheral blood. The receptors shown here come from a woman aged 80 or over with acute or convalescent COVID-19.

The chain uses TRBV5-1 and TRBJ1-1, with 8 bases fitting TRBD1. This CDR3 contains 13 residues. V lost 0 bases, J lost 6 bases, and 1 base stayed unmatched. Germline CDR1 SGHRS, CDR2 YFSETQ. In DNA form, the CDR3 reads TGCGCCAGCAGCTTGGGACAGGGGCCTGAAGCTTTCTTT. This encodes CASSLGQGPEAFF.

J is TRBJ1-2 and V is TRBV6-6; TRBD1 matches 7 bases. The CDR3 is 12 residues long. Germline loops: CDR1 MNHNY, CDR2 SVGAGI (reference sequence). J gave up 7 bases and V 6 bases, and 5 bases lay outside the gene matches. The CDR3 DNA reads TGTGCCAGCAGCCTGACAGGGAGTGGCTACACCTTC. This encodes CASSLTGSGYTF.

In its sample, this clone was seen a few times. The CDR3 region is CASRLDSTKQFF. The CDR3 bases are TGTGCCAGCAGGCTGGACAGTACCAAGCAGTTCTTC. This chain links TRBV12-3 or TRBV12-4 with TRBJ2-1, with D possibly matching TRBD1 (6 bases). Trimming stripped 6 bases from V and 11 bases from J, with 14 bases between. CDR3 length: 12 residues.

This clone was counted only a few times. The J gene is TRBJ2-7, the V gene TRBV28; TRBD2 matches at 11 bases. Germline loops: CDR1 MDHEN, CDR2 SYDVKM. The CDR3 extends over 15 amino acids. The junction had 9 bases not matched to a gene; V was cut back by 6 bases and J by 5 bases. The DNA for the CDR3 is TGTGCCAGCAGCTCAACACTAGCGGGAGCCGACGAGCAGTACTTC. Translating it yields CASSSTLAGADEQYF. Based on the CDR3 plus reference TRBV28 and TRBJ2-7, the full variable domain is DVKVTQSSRYLVKRTGEKVFLECVQDMDHENMFWYRQDPGLGLRLIYFSYDVKMKEKGDIPEGYSVSREKKERFSLILESASTNQTSMYLCASSSTLAGADEQYFGPGTRLTVT.

The rearrangement links TRBV2 to TRBJ2-1; 9 nucleotides agree with TRBD2. CDR3 length: 16 residues. Germline trimming cut 2 bases from V and 6 bases from J; bases unmatched to any gene: 8. Germline CDR1 SNHLY, CDR2 FYNNEI. The CDR3 is CASSERGGRAINEQFF. The CDR3 DNA reads TGTGCCAGCAGTGAACGGGGCGGGAGGGCCATCAATGAGCAGTTCTTC.

The chain has TRBV19 and TRBJ1-2; 11 bases agree with TRBD1. The CDR3 runs to 15 residues. The junction had 6 bases not matched to a gene; V was cut back by 5 bases and J by 4 bases. CDR1 is LNHDA, CDR2 SQIVND, per germline (reference sequence). The CDR3 DNA follows: TGTGCCAGTAGTCAAGGACAGGGGGCTAGCTATGGCTACACCTTC. Its protein is CASSQGQGASYGYTF.

The J gene is TRBJ1-1, the V gene TRBV6-5; the D gene is possibly TRBD1 (6 bases). Trimming took off 8 bases at V and 0 bases at J, with 13 bases between the two ends. From germline, CDR1 is MNHEY and CDR2 SVGAGI. The CDR3 covers 14 residues. CDR3 coding DNA: TGTGCCAGCCTGAGGGGGGGGATGAACACTGAAGCTTTCTTT. It codes for CASLRGGMNTEAFF.

The chain recombines TRBV25-1 with TRBJ2-5; D perhaps matches TRBD2 (6 bases). With 5 bases removed from V and 5 bases from J, the gap between germline ends came to 15 bases. CDR1 MGHDK and CDR2 SYGVNS come from the germline V gene. This CDR3 contains 14 residues. CDR3 residues: CASSWTGEAETQYF. CDR3 DNA sequence: TGTGCCAGCAGTTGGACCGGGGAGGCGGAGACCCAGTACTTC.

The chain couples TRBV6-2 or TRBV6-3 to TRBJ2-1; weak D call: TRBD2 (6 bases). Trimming left V 5 bases short and J 9 bases short, with 20 bases between. Germline V gives CDR1 MNHEY, CDR2 SVGEGT. This CDR3 region has 15 residues. Here the CDR3 reads CASSRGGDGQAEQFF. DNA of the CDR3: TGTGCCAGCAGTCGCGGCGGGGACGGTCAGGCTGAGCAGTTCTTC.

In its sample, this clone was seen once. CDR3 loop: CASSRTSGSGRETQYF. The CDR3 coding sequence is TGTGCCAGCAGCCGGACTAGCGGGAGCGGACGCGAGACCCAGTACTTC. The rearrangement links TRBV27 to TRBJ2-5; TRBD2 aligns across 13 bases. The CDR3 totals 16 residues. Germline assignment: CDR1 MNHEY and CDR2 SMNVEV (reference sequence). V lost 6 bases to trimming and J lost 5 bases; unmatched junction nucleotides: 9.

J is TRBJ2-3 and V is TRBV19, with D tentatively TRBD1 (6 bases). Germline V CDR1 and CDR2: LNHDA, SQIVND (reference sequence). Trimming stripped 3 bases from V and 4 bases from J, with 11 bases between. CDR3 length: 14 residues. The CDR3 region is CASSIGQGPDTQYF. In DNA, the CDR3 is TGTGCCAGTAGTATTGGCCAGGGGCCAGATACGCAGTATTTT. The entire variable domain, with the rest obtained from reference TRBV19 and TRBJ2-3, is as follows: DGGITQSPKYLFRKEGQNVTLSCEQNLNHDAMYWYRQDPGQGLRLIYYSQIVNDFQKGDIAEGYSVSREKKESFPLTVTSAQKNPTAFYLCASSIGQGPDTQYFGPGTRLTVL.

The chain has TRBV6-5 and TRBJ2-1; the match to TRBD2 covers 13 bases. This CDR3 is built from 15 residues. Germline CDR1 MNHEY, CDR2 SVGAGI. With V trimmed by 6 bases and J by 4 bases, 3 bases remained unmatched. DNA of the CDR3: TGTGCCAGCAGGAGGACTAGCGGGGGATACAATGAGCAGTTCTTC. It encodes CASRRTSGGYNEQFF.

This chain links TRBV7-9 with TRBJ1-1; 7 bases fit TRBD1. Germline lookup yields CDR1 SEHNR and CDR2 FQNEAQ (reference sequence). The CDR3 spans 14 residues. V shed 3 bases and J 1 base; nucleotides not matched to a gene: 2. CDR3 loop: CASSFQGGNTEAFF. CDR3 sequence (DNA): TGTGCCAGCAGCTTCCAGGGGGGGAACACTGAAGCTTTCTTT.

This chain uses TRBV27 with TRBJ1-6, with 10 bases that match TRBD1. Germline values: CDR1 MNHEY, CDR2 SMNVEV (reference sequence). V dropped 6 bases and J dropped 11; count of bases not matched to a gene: 13. The CDR3 length is 16 residues. The CDR3 protein is CASRDGDRGGRTPLHF. CDR3 coding DNA: TGTGCCAGCAGGGACGGGGACAGGGGAGGGAGAACACCCCTCCACTTT.

The chain recombines TRBV28 with TRBJ1-2, with 7 bases aligning to TRBD1. CDR1 is MDHEN and CDR2 is SYDVKM in the germline V gene. This CDR3 comprises 14 residues. With V trimmed by 7 bases and J by 6 bases, 11 bases remained unmatched. CDR3 bases: TGTGCCAGCAACAGGGGACCCAGGGTCCATGGCTACACCTTC. Amino acid sequence: CASNRGPRVHGYTF.

This clone has more than one count but fewer than ten. The chain uses TRBV28 and TRBJ1-1; 9 bases fit TRBD1. Per germline, CDR1 MDHEN and CDR2 SYDVKM. CDR3 length equals 13 residues. Trimming removed 6 bases from V and 8 bases from J; junction bases left unmatched: 7. The CDR3 spells CASSTGQGLEAFF. DNA for the CDR3: TGTGCCAGCAGCACTGGACAGGGGTTAGAAGCTTTCTTT.

The chain couples TRBV12-3 or TRBV12-4 to TRBJ2-5; possible D gene TRBD1, 6 bases. This CDR3 is built from 13 residues. Trimming cost V 6 bases and J 0 bases, with 8 bases left between them. The CDR3 loop is CASRDSYQETQYF. The CDR3 nucleotides read TGTGCCAGCAGGGACAGTTACCAAGAGACCCAGTACTTC.

This rearrangement joins TRBV18 to TRBJ1-1, with D maybe TRBD1 (5 bases). Germline V lookup: CDR1 KGHSH, CDR2 LQKENI. V shed 2 bases and J shed 3 bases, with 10 bases lying between them. The CDR3 runs 14 residues. CDR3 region: CASSPGQDDTEAFF. The DNA of the CDR3 is TGTGCCAGCTCACCAGGACAAGACGACACTGAAGCTTTCTTT.

The J gene is TRBJ1-1, the V gene TRBV30; TRBD1 might be the D (6 bases). Germline loops: CDR1 GTSNPN, CDR2 SVGIG (reference sequence). The CDR3 is 11 residues long. The V end lost 5 bases, the J end lost 11 bases, and 15 bases lay between the germline ends. In DNA form, the CDR3 reads TGTGCCTGGGGGGACATGGGTTGGGCTTTCTTT. Its protein product is CAWGDMGWAFF.

This rearrangement joins TRBV6-5 to TRBJ1-4; tentative D call: TRBD1 (6 bases). V shed 7 bases and J shed 7 bases, with 10 bases lying between them. CDR1 is MNHEY and CDR2 is SVGAGI in the germline V gene. There are 12 residues in the CDR3. The CDR3 bases are TGTGCCAGCAAGGGGGGGTTTGAAAAACTGTTTTTT. As protein: CASKGGFEKLFF.

The CDR3 loop is CASSGRQGNYGYTF. In DNA form, the CDR3 reads TGTGCCAGCAGCGGGAGACAGGGGAACTATGGCTACACCTTC. This chain links TRBV9 with TRBJ1-2; 8 positions match TRBD1. The germline CDR1 and CDR2 sequences are SGDLS and YYNGEE. V was clipped by 3 bases and J by 2 bases; unmatched bases: 3. The CDR3 totals 14 residues.

A few counts support this clone. The genes are TRBV15 and TRBJ2-1, with 12 positions matching TRBD2. The V segment lost 5 bases and the J segment 10 bases; nucleotides outside the gene matches: 9. CDR1 and CDR2 (germline): LNHNV, YYDKDF (reference sequence). The CDR3 covers 15 residues. CDR3 nucleotides: TGTGCCACCAGCGGCCCTAGCGGGGGGGCACGCGAGCAGTTCTTC. Its translation is CATSGPSGGAREQFF. Together with reference TRBV15 and TRBJ2-1, the CDR3 gives the full variable domain: DAMVIQNPRYQVTQFGKPVTLSCSQTLNHNVMYWYQQKSSQAPKLLFHYYDKDFNNEADTPDNFQSRRPNTSFCFLDIRSPGLGDTAMYLCATSGPSGGAREQFFGPGTRLTVL.

This clone appeared once. CDR3 coding DNA: TGTGCCAGCGGCGGGGCTAGCAGTTACAATGAGCAGTTCTTC. Its protein product is CASGGASSYNEQFF. The chain couples TRBV28 to TRBJ2-1, with D possibly being TRBD2 (6 bases). V dropped 8 bases and J dropped 4 bases, with 15 bases sitting between them. The CDR3 has 14 amino acids. Germline CDR1 reads MDHEN; CDR2 reads SYDVKM.

The chain is built from TRBV5-1 and TRBJ1-1, with D perhaps TRBD1 (5 bases). The CDR3 contains 14 residues. Per the germline V gene, CDR1 is SGHRS and CDR2 is YFSETQ. Trimming pared 0 bases from V and 12 bases from J, leaving 18 bases between. CDR3 nucleotide sequence: TGCGCCAGCAGCTTGGAAGGCCAGGGTGGGAAAACTTTCTTT. Translation: CASSLEGQGGKTFF.